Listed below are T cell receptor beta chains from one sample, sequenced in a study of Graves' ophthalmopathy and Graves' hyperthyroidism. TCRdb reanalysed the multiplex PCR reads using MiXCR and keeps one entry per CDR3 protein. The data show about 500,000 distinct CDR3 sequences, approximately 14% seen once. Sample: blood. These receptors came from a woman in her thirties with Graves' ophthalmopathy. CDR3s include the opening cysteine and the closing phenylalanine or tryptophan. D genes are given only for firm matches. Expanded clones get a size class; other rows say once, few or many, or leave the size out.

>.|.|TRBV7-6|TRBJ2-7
CASSLGSVTEQYF
TGTGCCAGCAGCTTAGGGTCAGTGACCGAGCAGTACTTC
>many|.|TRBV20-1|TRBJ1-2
CSAREAYGYTF
TGCAGTGCTAGAGAGGCCTATGGCTACACCTTC
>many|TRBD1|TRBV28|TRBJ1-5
CASSTQGVGNQPQHF
TGTGCCAGCAGTACGCAGGGGGTGGGCAATCAGCCCCAGCATTTT
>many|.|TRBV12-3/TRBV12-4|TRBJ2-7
CASSLVSPPWGEQYF
TGTGCCAGCAGTTTAGTATCTCCCCCCTGGGGCGAGCAGTACTTC
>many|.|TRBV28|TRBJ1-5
CASRIKRYSNQPQHF
TGTGCCAGCAGGATCAAGAGATATAGCAATCAGCCCCAGCATTTT
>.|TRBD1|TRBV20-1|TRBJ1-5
CSAHERTGGGQPQHF
TGCAGTGCCCATGAACGGACAGGCGGCGGTCAGCCCCAGCATTTT
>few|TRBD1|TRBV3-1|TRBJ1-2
CASSQDFRTGGSSYTF
TGTGCCAGCAGCCAAGATTTCCGGACAGGGGGTTCTAGCTACACCTTC
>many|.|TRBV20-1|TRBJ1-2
CSTSTWAESSGGYTF
TGCAGCACCTCTACATGGGCAGAGAGTTCGGGTGGCTACACCTTC
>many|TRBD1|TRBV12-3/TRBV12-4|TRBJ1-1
CASSLGTGGNTEAFF
TGTGCCAGCAGTCTCGGGACAGGGGGGAACACTGAAGCTTTCTTT
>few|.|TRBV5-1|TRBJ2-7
CASSLAASGSSYEQYF
TGCGCCAGCAGCTTGGCCGCGAGCGGAAGCTCCTACGAGCAGTACTTC
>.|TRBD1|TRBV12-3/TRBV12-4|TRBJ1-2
CASSLRDRSGGYTF
TGTGCCAGCAGCTTACGGGACAGGAGCGGCGGCTACACCTTC
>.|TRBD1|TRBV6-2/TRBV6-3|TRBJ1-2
CASSYSSWYRRTGGGYTF
TGTGCCAGCAGTTACTCATCTTGGTACCGGAGGACAGGGGGCGGCTACACCTTC
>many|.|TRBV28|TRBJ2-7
CASSLLIGYEQYF
TGTGCCAGCAGTTTACTTATCGGCTACGAGCAGTACTTC
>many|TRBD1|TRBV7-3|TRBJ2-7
CASSFEYTGTAFRQYF
TGTGCCAGCAGCTTCGAATACACTGGGACAGCCTTTAGGCAGTACTTC
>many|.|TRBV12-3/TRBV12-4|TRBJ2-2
CASSLGAGGELFF
TGTGCCAGCAGTCTAGGTGCTGGCGGGGAGCTGTTTTTT
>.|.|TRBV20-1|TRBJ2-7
CSARDRASYEQYF
TGCAGTGCTAGAGATCGGGCCTCCTACGAGCAGTACTTC
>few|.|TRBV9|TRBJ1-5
CASSVRGSEPQHF
TGTGCCAGCAGCGTCAGGGGTTCTGAGCCCCAGCATTTT
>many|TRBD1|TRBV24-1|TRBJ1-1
CATGDRVRMGTEAFF
TGTGCCACCGGCGACAGGGTCCGCATGGGCACTGAAGCTTTCTTT
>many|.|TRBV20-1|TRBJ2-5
CSARNLGTLETQYF
TGCAGTGCTAGAAATCTAGGTACCTTGGAGACCCAGTACTTC
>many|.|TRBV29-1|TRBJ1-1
CSVVGTEAFF
TGCAGCGTTGTCGGCACTGAAGCTTTCTTT
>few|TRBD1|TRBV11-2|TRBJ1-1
CASSSSGTGLEAFF
TGTGCCAGCAGCTCCTCCGGGACAGGACTTGAAGCTTTCTTT
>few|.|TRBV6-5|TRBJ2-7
CASSSSDRGRSQYF
.
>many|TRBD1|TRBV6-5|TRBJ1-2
CASSPGGGIYGYTF
TGTGCCAGCAGTCCAGGGGGGGGAATATATGGCTACACCTTC
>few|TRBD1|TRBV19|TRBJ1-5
CASSPTGGWSQPQHF
TGTGCCAGTAGTCCTACAGGGGGCTGGAGTCAGCCCCAGCATTTT
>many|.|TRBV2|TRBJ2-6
CASRDGRVPAGANVLTF
TGTGCCAGCAGGGACGGCAGGGTGCCGGCTGGGGCCAACGTCCTGACTTTC
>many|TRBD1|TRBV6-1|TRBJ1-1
CASSVTGGSAEAFF
TGTGCCAGCAGTGTTACAGGGGGGTCCGCTGAAGCTTTCTTT
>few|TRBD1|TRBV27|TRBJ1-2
CASTPQGASYGYTF
TGTGCCAGCACCCCCCAGGGGGCCAGCTATGGCTACACCTTC
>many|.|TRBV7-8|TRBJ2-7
CASSVPRGQLTYEQYF
TGTGCCAGCAGCGTCCCGCGCGGACAGCTGACCTACGAGCAGTACTTC
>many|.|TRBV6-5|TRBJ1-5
CASSYSLQGNQPQHF
TGTGCCAGCAGTTACTCGTTGCAGGGGAACCAGCCCCAGCATTTT
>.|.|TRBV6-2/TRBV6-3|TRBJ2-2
CASSYTWDPGELFF
TGTGCCAGCAGTTACACCTGGGACCCCGGGGAGCTGTTTTTT
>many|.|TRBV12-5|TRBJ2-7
CASGLADTNEQYF
TGTGCTAGTGGTTTGGCGGACACGAACGAGCAGTACTTC
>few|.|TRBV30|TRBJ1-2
CAWSARQPLGYGYTF
TGTGCCTGGAGTGCCCGCCAGCCCCTGGGCTATGGCTACACCTTC
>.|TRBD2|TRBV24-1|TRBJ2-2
CATSDRRGSGGAGELFF
TGTGCCACCAGTGATCGACGGGGTAGCGGGGGGGCCGGGGAGCTGTTTTTT
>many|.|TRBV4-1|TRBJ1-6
CASSQDFDRLGNSPLHF
TGCGCCAGCAGCCAAGATTTCGACCGGCTGGGGAATTCACCCCTCCACTTT
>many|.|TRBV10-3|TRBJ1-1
CAISEGRVNTEAFF
TGTGCCATCAGTGAGGGCAGGGTGAACACTGAAGCTTTCTTT
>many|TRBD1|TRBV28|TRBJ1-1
CASSSDRTYTEAFF
TGTGCCAGCAGTTCGGACAGGACCTACACTGAAGCTTTCTTT
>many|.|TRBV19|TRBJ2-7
CASSILASPYEQYF
TGTGCCAGTAGTATTCTGGCATCACCCTACGAGCAGTACTTC
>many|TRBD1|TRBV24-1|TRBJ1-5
CATSDLDRGTYSNQPQHF
TGTGCCACCAGTGATTTAGACAGGGGTACTTATAGCAATCAGCCCCAGCATTTT
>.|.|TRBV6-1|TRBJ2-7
CASSEFGGDSYEQYF
TGTGCCAGCAGTGAATTTGGAGGGGACTCCTACGAGCAGTACTTC
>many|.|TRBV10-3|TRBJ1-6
CAIREAGDNSPLHF
TGTGCCATCAGAGAGGCAGGAGATAATTCACCCCTCCACTTT
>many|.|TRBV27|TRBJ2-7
CASSSARYRVNEQYF
TGTGCCAGCAGTTCAGCCCGGTACAGGGTTAACGAGCAGTACTTC
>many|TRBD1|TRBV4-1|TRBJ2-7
CASSQGQTYEQYF
TGCGCCAGCAGCCAGGGACAGACGTACGAGCAGTACTTC
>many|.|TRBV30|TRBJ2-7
CAWNPGQGHEQYF
TGTGCCTGGAATCCTGGGCAGGGCCACGAGCAGTACTTC
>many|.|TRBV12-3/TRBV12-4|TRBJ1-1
CASSARRENTEAFF
TGTGCCAGCAGTGCCAGACGGGAGAACACTGAAGCTTTCTTT
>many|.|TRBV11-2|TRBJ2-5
CASSLGFGTETQYF
TGTGCCAGCAGCTTAGGGTTCGGGACGGAGACCCAGTACTTC
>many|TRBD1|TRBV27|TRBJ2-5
CASSPQHGTGWETQYF
TGTGCCAGCAGTCCTCAACATGGGACAGGGTGGGAGACCCAGTACTTC
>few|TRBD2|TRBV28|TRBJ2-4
CASSLGEGVAKNIQYF
TGTGCCAGCAGTTTAGGGGAGGGAGTGGCCAAAAACATTCAGTACTTC
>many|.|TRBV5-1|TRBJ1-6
CASSFDSVSSYNSPLHF
TGCGCCAGCAGCTTTGACAGCGTTAGCTCCTATAATTCACCCCTCCACTTT
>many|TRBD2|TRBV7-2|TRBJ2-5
CASSLLAGLETQYF
TGTGCCAGCAGCTTACTAGCGGGGTTAGAGACCCAGTACTTC
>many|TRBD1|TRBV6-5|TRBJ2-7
CASSFRGQGHHEQYF
TGTGCCAGCAGTTTCCGGGGACAGGGGCACCACGAGCAGTACTTC
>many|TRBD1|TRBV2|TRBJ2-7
CASSEGTGMYEQYF
TGTGCCAGCAGTGAAGGGACAGGGATGTACGAGCAGTACTTC
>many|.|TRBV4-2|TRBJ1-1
CASSQDGKLNTEAFF
TGTGCCAGCAGCCAAGATGGGAAACTAAACACTGAAGCTTTCTTT
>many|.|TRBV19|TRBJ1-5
CASSWSLRSDSNQPQHF
TGTGCCAGTAGTTGGTCTTTGAGATCTGATAGCAATCAGCCCCAGCATTTT